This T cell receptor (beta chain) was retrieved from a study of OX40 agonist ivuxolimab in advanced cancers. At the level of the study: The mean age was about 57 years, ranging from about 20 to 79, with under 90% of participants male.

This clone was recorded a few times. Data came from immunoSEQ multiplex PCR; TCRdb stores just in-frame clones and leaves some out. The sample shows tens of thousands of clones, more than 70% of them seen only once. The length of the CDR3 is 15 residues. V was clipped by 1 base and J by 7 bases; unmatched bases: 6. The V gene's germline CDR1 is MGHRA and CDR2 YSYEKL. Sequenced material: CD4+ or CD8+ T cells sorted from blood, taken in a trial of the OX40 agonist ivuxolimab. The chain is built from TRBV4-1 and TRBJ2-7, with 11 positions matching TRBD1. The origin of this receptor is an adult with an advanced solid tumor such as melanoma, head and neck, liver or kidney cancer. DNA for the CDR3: TGCGCCAGCAGCCAAGCCGGGACAGGGGGAGGGGAGCAGTACTTC. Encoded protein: CASSQAGTGGGEQYF.